This TCR beta chain was documented in a study of technical replicates of blood from several donors. The protocol was immunoSEQ multiplex PCR, while the TCRdb copy is restricted to in-frame clones and leaves out a portion. The sample carries about 81,000 clones, about 96% recorded once. CDR1 and CDR2 (germline): SGHRS, YFSETQ. V gave up 2 bases and J gave up 2 bases; unmatched junction bases: 5. This CDR3 comprises 16 residues. V is TRBV5-1 and J is TRBJ2-1, with 9 nucleotides matching TRBD2. The clonotype originates from a human donor in good health. Input material: T cells isolated from PBMCs. The CDR3 sequence: CASSFSGSATYNEQFF. DNA of the CDR3: TGCGCCAGCAGCTTTAGCGGGAGCGCGACCTACAATGAGCAGTTCTTC.